Detailed here is one T cell receptor beta chain. Its specificity is not known. In the PCR, 60 Vbeta and 13 Jbeta primers were used. TCRdb's copy holds only in-frame clones and misses some; the assay was immunoSEQ multiplex PCR. The sample gives about 100,000 clones, approximately 72% of which show up once; around 1.9% is in the top ten. These data originate in a study of cytomegalovirus exposure and HLA in healthy donors. Study background: Early release data held approximately 81 million unique TCRs from HLA-typed donors. Broader study findings: Among TCR sequences, most were rare, though some public TCRs appeared in many donors. Donors belonging to an Asian-associated ancestry cluster reportedly showed fewer N-insertions in productive TCRs than the approximately 640-donor mean, according to what a later analysis found. It was assumed in the presence/absence analyses that sequencing depth was roughly uniform across donors.

Germline loops: CDR1 LNHDA, CDR2 SQIVND (reference sequence). The CDR3 is 14 residues long. The junction had 5 bases not matched to a gene; V was cut back by 3 bases and J by 8 bases. The gene calls are TRBV19 and TRBJ2-1, with 9 bases matching TRBD1. This clonotype was obtained from a woman between 40 and 55 years old in good health and CMV-seronegative. The sample taken for sequencing was PBMCs. The CDR3 is CASSIGTGNDEQFF. CDR3 nucleotide sequence: TGTGCCAGTAGTATCGGGACAGGGAATGATGAGCAGTTCTTC. Complete variable domain (other parts from reference TRBV19 and TRBJ2-1): DGGITQSPKYLFRKEGQNVTLSCEQNLNHDAMYWYRQDPGQGLRLIYYSQIVNDFQKGDIAEGYSVSREKKESFPLTVTSAQKNPTAFYLCASSIGTGNDEQFFGPGTRLTVL.